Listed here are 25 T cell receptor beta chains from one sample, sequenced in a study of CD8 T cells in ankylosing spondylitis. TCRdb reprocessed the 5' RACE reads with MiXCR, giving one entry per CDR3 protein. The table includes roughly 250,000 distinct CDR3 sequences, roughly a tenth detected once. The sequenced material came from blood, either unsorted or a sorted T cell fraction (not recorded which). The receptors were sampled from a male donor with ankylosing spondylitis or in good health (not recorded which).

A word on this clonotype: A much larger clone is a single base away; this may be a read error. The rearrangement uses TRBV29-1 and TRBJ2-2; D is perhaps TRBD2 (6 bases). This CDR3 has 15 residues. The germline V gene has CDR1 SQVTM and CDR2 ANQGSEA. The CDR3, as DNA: TGCAGCGTTGAAGATCGGTCCCTATCCACCGGGGGGCTGTTTTTT. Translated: CSVEDRSLSTGGLFF.

In DNA, the CDR3 is TGTGCCAGCAGCTTAGCGGGACAGGGGGCGAACACTGAAGCTTTCTTT. Protein: CASSLAGQGANTEAFF. The chain carries TRBV7-9 and TRBJ1-1; 12 bases fit TRBD1. The V gene end was trimmed by 0 bases and the J gene end by 1 base; junction bases not matched to a gene: 0. CDR3 size: 16 residues. Germline-derived CDR1 and CDR2 are SEHNR and FQNEAQ (reference sequence).

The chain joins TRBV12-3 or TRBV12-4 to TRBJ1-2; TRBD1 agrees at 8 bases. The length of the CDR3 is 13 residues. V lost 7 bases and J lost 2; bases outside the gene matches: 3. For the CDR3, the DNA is TGTGCCAGCACCGGGACAGGCAACTATGGCTACACCTTC. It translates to CASTGTGNYGYTF.

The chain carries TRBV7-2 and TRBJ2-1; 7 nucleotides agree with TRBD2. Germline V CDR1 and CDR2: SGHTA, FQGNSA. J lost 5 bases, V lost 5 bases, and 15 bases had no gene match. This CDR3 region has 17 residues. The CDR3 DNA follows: TGTGCCAGCAGCCGGACCCCTGCGGGAGAAATGGACAATGAGCAGTTCTTC. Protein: CASSRTPAGEMDNEQFF.

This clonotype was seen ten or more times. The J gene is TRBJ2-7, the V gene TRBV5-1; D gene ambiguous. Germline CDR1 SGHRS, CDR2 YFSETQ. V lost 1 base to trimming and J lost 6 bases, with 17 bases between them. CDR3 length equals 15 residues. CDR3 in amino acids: CASSLRQDRGGEQYF. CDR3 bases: TGCGCCAGCAGCTTGAGGCAAGACCGAGGCGGCGAGCAGTACTTC. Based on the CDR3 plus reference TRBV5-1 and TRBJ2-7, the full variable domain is KAGVTQTPRYLIKTRGQQVTLSCSPISGHRSVSWYQQTPGQGLQFLFEYFSETQRNKGNFPGRFSGRQFSNSRSEMNVSTLELGDSALYLCASSLRQDRGGEQYFGPGTRLTVT.

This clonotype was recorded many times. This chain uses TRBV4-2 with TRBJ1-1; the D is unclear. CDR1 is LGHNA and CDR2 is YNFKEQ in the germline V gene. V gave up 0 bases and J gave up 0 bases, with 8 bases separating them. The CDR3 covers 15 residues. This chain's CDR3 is CASSQDLRLNTEAFF. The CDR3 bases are TGTGCCAGCAGCCAAGACCTTCGCTTGAACACTGAAGCTTTCTTT.

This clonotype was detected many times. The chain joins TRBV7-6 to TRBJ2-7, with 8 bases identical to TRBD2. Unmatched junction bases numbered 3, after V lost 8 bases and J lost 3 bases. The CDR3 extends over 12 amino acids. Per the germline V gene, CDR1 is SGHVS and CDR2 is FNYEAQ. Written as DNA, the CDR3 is TGTGCCAGCGGGCTAGCGGGCTACGAGCAGTACTTC. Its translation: CASGLAGYEQYF.

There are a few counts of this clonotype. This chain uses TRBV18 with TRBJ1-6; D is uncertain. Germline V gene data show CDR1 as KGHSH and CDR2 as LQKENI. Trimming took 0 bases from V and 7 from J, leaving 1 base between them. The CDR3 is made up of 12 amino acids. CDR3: CASSPPNSPLHF. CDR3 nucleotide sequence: TGTGCCAGCTCACCACCGAATTCACCCCTCCACTTT. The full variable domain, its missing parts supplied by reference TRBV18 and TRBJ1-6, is NAGVMQNPRHLVRRRGQEARLRCSPMKGHSHVYWYRQLPEEGLKFMVYLQKENIIDESGMPKERFSAEFPKEGPSILRIQQVVRGDSAAYFCASSPPNSPLHFGNGTRLTVT.

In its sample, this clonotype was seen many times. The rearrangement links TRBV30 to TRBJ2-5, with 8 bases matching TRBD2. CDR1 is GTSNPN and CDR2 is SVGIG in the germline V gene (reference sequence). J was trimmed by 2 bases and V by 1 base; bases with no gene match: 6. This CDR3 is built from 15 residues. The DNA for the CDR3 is TGTGCCTGGAGTGGCGGTAGCGGGATTCAAGAGACCCAGTACTTC. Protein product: CAWSGGSGIQETQYF.

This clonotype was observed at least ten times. The CDR3 nucleotides are TGCAGTGCCCTCGGGACTAGCGCCTACAATGAGCAGTTCTTC. This encodes CSALGTSAYNEQFF. The rearrangement joins TRBV20-1 to TRBJ2-1, with 10 bases fitting TRBD2. The CDR3 spans 14 residues. Germline assignment: CDR1 DFQATT and CDR2 SNEGSKA (reference sequence). The V gene end was trimmed by 6 bases and the J gene end by 2 bases; junction bases not matched to a gene: 4.

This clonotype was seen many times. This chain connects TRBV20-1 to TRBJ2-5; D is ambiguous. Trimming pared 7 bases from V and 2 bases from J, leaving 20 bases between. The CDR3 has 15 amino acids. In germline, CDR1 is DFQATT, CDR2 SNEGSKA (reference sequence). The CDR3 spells CSVTTDRVGQETQYF. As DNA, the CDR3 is TGCAGTGTTACCACGGACCGAGTCGGGCAAGAGACCCAGTACTTC.

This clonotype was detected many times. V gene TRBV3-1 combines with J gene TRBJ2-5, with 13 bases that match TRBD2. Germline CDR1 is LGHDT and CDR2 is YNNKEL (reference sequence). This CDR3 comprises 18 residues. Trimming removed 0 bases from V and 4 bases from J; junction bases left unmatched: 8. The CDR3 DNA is TGTGCCAGCAGCCAAGAACTAGCGGGAGGGCCAAGAAGAGAGACCCAGTACTTC. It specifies CASSQELAGGPRRETQYF.

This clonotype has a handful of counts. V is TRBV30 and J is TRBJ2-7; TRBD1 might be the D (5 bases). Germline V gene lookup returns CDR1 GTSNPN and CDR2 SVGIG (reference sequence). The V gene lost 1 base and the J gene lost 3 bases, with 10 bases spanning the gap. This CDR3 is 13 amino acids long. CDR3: CAWSAGYHYEQYF. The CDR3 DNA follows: TGTGCCTGGAGTGCAGGGTACCACTACGAGCAGTACTTC.

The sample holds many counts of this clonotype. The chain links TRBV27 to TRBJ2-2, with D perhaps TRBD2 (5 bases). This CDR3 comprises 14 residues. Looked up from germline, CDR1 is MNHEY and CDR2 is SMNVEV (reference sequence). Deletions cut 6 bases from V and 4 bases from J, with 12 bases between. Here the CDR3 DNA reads TGTGCCAGCAGCGAGCGAAGCGGCACCGGGGAGCTGTTTTTT. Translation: CASSERSGTGELFF.

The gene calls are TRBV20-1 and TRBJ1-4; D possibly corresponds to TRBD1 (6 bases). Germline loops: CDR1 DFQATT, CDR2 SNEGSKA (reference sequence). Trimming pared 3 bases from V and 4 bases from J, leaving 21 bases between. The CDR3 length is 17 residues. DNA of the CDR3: TGCAGTGCTAGGGATACTAAATCAGACAGGCATAATGAAAAACTGTTTTTT. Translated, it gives CSARDTKSDRHNEKLFF.

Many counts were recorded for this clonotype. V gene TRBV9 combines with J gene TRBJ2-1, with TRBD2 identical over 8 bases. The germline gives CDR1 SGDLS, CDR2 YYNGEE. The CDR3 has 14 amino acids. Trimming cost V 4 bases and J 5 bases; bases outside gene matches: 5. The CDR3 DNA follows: TGTGCCAGCAGCCGAGCGGGGGCAGACAATGAGCAGTTCTTC. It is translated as CASSRAGADNEQFF. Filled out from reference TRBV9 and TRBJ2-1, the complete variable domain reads DSGVTQTPKHLITATGQRVTLRCSPRSGDLSVYWYQQSLDQGLQFLIQYYNGEERAKGNILERFSAQQFPDLHSELNLSSLELGDSALYFCASSRAGADNEQFFGPGTRLTVL.

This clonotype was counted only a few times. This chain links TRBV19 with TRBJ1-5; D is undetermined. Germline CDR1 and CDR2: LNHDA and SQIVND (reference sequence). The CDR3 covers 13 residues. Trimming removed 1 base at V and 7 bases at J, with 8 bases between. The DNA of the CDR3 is TGTGCCAGTAGTATAGCAGTCCGGCAGCCCCAGCATTTT. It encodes CASSIAVRQPQHF.

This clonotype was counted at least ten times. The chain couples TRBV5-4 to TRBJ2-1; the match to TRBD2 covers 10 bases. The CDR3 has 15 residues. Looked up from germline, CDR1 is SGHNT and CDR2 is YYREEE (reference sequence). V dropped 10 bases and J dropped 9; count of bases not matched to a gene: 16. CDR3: CAPNAGLAGVTEQFF. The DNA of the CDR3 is TGTGCCCCAAACGCCGGGCTAGCGGGAGTTACTGAGCAGTTCTTC.

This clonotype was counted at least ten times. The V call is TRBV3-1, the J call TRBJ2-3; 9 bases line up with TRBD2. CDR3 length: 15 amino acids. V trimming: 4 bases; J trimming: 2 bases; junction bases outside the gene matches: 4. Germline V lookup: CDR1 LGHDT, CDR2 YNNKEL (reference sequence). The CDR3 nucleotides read TGTGCCAGCAGCCTTAGCGGGGGCCCCACAGATACGCAGTATTTT. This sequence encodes CASSLSGGPTDTQYF.

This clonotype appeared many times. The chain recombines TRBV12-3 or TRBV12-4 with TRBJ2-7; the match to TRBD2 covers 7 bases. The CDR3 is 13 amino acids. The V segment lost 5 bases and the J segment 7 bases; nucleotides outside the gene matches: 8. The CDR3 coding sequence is TGTGCCAGCAGTAGAGCGGGGCCTACGGAGCAGTACTTC. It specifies CASSRAGPTEQYF.

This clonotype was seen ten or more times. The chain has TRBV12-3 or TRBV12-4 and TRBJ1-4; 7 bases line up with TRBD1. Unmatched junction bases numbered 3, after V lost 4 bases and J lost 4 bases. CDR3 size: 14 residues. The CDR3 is CASSSTGDNEKLFF. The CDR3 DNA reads TGTGCCAGCAGTTCTACAGGGGATAATGAAAAACTGTTTTTT.

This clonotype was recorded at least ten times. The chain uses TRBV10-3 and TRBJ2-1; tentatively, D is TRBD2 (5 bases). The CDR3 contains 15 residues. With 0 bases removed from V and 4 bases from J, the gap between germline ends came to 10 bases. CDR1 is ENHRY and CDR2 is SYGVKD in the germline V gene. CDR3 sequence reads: CAISESGLVYNEQFF. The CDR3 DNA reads TGTGCCATCAGTGAGTCCGGACTGGTTTACAATGAGCAGTTCTTC.

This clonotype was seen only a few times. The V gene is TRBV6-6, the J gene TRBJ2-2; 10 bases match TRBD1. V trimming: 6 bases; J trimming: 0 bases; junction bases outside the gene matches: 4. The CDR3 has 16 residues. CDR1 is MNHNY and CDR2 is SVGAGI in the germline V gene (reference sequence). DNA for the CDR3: TGTGCCAGCAGCAGACAGGGGGCGGCGAACACCGGGGAGCTGTTTTTT. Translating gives CASSRQGAANTGELFF.

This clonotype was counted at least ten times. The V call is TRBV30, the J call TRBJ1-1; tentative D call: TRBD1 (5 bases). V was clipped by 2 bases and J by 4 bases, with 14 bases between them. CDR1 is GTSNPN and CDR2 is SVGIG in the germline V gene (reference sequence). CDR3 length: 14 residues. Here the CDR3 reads CAWSFGSGGTEAFF. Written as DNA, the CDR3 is TGTGCCTGGAGTTTCGGGTCGGGGGGCACTGAAGCTTTCTTT.

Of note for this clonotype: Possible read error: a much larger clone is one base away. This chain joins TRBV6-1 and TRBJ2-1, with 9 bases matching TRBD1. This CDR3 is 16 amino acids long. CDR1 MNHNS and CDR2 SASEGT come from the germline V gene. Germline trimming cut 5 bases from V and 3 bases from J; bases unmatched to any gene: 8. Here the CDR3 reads CASSRPGTGFYNEQFF. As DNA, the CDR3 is TGTGCCAGCAGTCGCCCCGGGACAGGGTTCTACAATGAGCAGTTCTTC.